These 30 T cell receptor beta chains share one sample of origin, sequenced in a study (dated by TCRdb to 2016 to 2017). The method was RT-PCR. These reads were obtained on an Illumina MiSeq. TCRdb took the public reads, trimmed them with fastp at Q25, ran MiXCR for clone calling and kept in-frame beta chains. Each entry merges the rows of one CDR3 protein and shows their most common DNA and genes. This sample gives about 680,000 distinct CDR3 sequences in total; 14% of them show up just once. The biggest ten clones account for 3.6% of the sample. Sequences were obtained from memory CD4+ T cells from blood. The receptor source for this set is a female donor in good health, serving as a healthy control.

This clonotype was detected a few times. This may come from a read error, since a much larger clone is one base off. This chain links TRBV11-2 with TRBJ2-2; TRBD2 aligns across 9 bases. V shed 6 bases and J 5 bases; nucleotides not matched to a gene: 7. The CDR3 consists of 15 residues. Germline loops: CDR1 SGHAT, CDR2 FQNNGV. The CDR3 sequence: CASRFGAGGTGELFF. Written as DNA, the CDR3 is TGTGCCAGCAGGTTTGGAGCGGGAGGAACCGGGGAGCTGTTTTTT.

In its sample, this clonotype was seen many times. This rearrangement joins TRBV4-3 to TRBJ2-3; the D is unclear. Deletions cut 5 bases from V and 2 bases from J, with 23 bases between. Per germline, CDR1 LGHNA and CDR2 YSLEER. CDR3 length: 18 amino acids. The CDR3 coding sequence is TGCGCCAGCAGCGTGCAACACCGGGCCTCAGCCTTCACAGATACGCAGTATTTT. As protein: CASSVQHRASAFTDTQYF.

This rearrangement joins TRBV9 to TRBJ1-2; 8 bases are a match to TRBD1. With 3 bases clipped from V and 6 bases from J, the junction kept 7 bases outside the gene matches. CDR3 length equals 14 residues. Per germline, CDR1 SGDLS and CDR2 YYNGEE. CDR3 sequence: CASSAGQVVDGYTF. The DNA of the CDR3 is TGTGCCAGCAGCGCGGGACAGGTAGTAGATGGCTACACCTTC.

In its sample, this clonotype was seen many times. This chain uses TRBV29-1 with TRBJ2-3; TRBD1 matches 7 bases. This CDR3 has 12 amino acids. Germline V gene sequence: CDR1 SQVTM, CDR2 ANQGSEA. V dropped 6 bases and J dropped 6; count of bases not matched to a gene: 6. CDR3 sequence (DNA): TGCAGCGTGGGCAGGGGGTCGGATACGCAGTATTTT. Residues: CSVGRGSDTQYF.

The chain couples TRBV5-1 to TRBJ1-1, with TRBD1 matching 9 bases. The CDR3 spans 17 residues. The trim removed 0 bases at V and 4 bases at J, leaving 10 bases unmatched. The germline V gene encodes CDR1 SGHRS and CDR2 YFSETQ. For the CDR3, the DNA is TGCGCCAGCAGCTTGGCGAGTCAGACAGGGGGTAGCACTGAAGCTTTCTTT. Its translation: CASSLASQTGGSTEAFF.

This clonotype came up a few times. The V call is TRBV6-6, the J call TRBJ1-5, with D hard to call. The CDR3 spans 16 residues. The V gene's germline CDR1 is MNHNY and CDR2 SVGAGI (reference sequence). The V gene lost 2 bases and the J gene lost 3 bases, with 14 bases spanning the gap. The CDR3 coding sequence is TGTGCCAGCAGTTACACCATTTCTGGGAACAATCAGCCCCAGCATTTT. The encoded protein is CASSYTISGNNQPQHF.

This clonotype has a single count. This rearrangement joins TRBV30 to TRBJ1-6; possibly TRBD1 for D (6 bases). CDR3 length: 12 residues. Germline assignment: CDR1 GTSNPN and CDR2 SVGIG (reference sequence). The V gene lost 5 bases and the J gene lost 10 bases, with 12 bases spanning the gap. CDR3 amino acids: CAWRAQGSPLHF. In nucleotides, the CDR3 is TGTGCCTGGCGGGCCCAGGGGTCACCCCTCCACTTT.

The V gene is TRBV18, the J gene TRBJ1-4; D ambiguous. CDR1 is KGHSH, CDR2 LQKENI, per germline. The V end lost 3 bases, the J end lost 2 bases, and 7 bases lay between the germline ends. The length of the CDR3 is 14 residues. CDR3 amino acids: CASSPHHTNEKLFF. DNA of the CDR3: TGTGCCAGCTCACCGCACCATACTAATGAAAAACTGTTTTTT.

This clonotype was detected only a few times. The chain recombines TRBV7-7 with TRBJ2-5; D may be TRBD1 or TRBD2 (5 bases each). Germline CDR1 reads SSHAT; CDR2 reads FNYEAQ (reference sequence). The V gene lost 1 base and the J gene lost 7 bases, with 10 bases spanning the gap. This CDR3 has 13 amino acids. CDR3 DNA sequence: TGTGCCAGCAGCTTAGGCAGGGCGGGGACCCAGTACTTC. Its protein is CASSLGRAGTQYF.

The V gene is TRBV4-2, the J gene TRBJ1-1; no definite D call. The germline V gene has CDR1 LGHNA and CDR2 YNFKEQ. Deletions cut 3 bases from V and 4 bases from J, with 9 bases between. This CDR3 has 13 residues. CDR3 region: CASSHGEGTEAFF. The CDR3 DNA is TGTGCCAGCAGCCACGGCGAAGGCACTGAAGCTTTCTTT.

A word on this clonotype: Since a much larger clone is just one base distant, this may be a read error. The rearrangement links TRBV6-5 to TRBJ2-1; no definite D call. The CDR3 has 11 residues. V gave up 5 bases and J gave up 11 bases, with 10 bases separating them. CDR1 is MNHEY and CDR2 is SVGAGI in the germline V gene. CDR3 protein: CASSATNKQFF. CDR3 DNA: TGTGCCAGCAGTGCGACAAATAAGCAGTTCTTC.

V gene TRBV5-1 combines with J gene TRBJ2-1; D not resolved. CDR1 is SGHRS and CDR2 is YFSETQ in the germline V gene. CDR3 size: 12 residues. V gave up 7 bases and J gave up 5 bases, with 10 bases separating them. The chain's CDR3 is CASRWGNNEQFF. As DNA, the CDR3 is TGCGCCAGCCGGTGGGGAAACAATGAGCAGTTCTTC. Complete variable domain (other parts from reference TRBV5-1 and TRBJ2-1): KAGVTQTPRYLIKTRGQQVTLSCSPISGHRSVSWYQQTPGQGLQFLFEYFSETQRNKGNFPGRFSGRQFSNSRSEMNVSTLELGDSALYLCASRWGNNEQFFGPGTRLTVL.

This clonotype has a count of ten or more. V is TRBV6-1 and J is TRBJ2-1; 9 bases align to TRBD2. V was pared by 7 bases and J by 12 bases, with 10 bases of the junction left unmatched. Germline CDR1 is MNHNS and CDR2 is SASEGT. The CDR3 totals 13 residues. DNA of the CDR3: TGTGCCAGCAAGAATAGCGGGAGTTGGTGGCAGTTCTTC. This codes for CASKNSGSWWQFF.

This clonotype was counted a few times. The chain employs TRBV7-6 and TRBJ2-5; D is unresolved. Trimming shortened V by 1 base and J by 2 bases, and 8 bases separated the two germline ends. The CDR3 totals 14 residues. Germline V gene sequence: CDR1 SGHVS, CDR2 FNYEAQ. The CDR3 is CASSLGVSQETQYF. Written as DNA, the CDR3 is TGTGCCAGCAGCTTAGGTGTCTCTCAAGAGACCCAGTACTTC.

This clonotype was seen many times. CDR3 sequence (DNA): TGTGCCAGCAGTTACCTACCACCGACTAGCGGAGAAGAGACCCAGTACTTC. Translated: CASSYLPPTSGEETQYF. This chain connects TRBV6-5 to TRBJ2-5, with 9 positions matching TRBD2. CDR3 length: 17 residues. Germline CDR1 MNHEY, CDR2 SVGAGI. The ends lost 2 bases at V and 3 bases at J; junction bases unmatched: 10.

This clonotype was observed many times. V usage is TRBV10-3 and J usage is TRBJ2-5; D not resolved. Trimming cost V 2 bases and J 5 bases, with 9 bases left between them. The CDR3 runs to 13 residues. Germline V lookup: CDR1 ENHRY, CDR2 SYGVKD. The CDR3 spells CAISEPRQETQYF. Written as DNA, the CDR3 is TGTGCCATCAGTGAGCCCAGGCAGGAGACCCAGTACTTC.

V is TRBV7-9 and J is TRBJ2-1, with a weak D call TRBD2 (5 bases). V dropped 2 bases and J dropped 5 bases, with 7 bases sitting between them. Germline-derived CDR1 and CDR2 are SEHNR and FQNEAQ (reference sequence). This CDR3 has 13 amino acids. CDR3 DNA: TGTGCCAGCAGCTTATGGGGAGACAATGAGCAGTTCTTC. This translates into CASSLWGDNEQFF.

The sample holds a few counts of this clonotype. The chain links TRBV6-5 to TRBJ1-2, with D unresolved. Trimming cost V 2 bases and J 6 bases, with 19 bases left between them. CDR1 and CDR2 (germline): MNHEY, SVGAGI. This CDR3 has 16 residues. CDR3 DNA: TGTGCCAGCAGTTACATGGGTGGGTCTATTCGCGATGGCTACACCTTC. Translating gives CASSYMGGSIRDGYTF.

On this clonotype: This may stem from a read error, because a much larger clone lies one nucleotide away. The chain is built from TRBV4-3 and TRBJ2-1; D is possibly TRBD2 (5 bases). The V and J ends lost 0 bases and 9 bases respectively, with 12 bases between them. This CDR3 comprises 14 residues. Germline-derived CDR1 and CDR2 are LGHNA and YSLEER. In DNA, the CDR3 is TGCGCCAGCAGCCAAGATCGGGAATCCGGTGAGCAGTTCTTC. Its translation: CASSQDRESGEQFF.

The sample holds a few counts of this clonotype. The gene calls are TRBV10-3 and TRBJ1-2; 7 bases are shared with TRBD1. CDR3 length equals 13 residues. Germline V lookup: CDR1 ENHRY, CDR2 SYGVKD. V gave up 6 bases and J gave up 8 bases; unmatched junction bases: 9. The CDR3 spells CAIRDRDREGYTF. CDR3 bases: TGTGCCATCAGGGACCGGGACAGAGAAGGCTACACCTTC.

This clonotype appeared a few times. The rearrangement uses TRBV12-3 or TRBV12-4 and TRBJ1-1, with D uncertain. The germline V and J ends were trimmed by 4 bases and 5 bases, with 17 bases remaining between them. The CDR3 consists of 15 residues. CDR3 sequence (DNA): TGTGCCAGCAGTTACACTCCGGGGATCCAGACTGAAGCTTTCTTT. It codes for CASSYTPGIQTEAFF.

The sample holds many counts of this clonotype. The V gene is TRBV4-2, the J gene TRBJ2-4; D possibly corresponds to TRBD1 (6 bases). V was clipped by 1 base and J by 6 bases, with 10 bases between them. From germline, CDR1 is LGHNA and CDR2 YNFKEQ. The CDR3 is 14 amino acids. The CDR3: CASSQAQTGNIQYF. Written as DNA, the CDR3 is TGTGCCAGCAGCCAAGCACAGACAGGAAACATTCAGTACTTC.

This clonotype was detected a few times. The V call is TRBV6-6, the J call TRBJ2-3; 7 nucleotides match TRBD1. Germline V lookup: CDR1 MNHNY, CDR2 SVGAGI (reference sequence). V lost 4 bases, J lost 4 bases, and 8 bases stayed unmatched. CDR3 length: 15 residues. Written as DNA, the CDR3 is TGTGCCAGCAGTTCCCGGGACAGTTGGCCAGATACGCAGTATTTT. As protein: CASSSRDSWPDTQYF.

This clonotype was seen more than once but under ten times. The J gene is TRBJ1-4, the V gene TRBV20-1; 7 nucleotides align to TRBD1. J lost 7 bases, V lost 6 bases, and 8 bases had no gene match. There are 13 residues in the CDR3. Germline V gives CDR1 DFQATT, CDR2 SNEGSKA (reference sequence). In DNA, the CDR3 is TGCAGTGCCCCTTGGCGGACAGGTGAAAAACTGTTTTTT. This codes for CSAPWRTGEKLFF.

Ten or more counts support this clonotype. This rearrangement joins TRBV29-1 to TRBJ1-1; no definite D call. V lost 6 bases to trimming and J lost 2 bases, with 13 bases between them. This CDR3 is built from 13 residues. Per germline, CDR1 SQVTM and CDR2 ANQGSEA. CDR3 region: CSVYSGRNTEAFF. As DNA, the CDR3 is TGCAGCGTCTATTCAGGCAGAAACACTGAAGCTTTCTTT. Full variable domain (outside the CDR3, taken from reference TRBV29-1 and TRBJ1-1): SAVISQKPSRDICQRGTSLTIQCQVDSQVTMMFWYRQQPGQSLTLIATANQGSEATYESGFVIDKFPISRPNLTFSTLTVSNMSPEDSSIYLCSVYSGRNTEAFFGQGTRLTVV.

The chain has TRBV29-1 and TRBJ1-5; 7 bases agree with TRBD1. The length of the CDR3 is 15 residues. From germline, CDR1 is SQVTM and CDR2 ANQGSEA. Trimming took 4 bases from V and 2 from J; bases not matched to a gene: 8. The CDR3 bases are TGCAGCGTTGGACAGGGCCCGCCGGGCAATCAGCCCCAGCATTTT. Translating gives CSVGQGPPGNQPQHF.

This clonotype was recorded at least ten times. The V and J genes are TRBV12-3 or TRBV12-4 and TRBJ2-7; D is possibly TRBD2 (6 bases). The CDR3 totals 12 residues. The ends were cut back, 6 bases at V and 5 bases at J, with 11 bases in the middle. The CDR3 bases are TGTGCCAGCAGCCCCGGGGGAAACGAGCAGTACTTC. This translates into CASSPGGNEQYF.

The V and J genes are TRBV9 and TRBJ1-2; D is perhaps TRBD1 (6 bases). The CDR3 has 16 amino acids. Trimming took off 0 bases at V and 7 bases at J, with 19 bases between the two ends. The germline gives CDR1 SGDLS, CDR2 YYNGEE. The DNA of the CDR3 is TGTGCCAGCAGCGTAGATAGGCACATTCTCAGGGGTGGCTACACCTTC. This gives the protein CASSVDRHILRGGYTF.

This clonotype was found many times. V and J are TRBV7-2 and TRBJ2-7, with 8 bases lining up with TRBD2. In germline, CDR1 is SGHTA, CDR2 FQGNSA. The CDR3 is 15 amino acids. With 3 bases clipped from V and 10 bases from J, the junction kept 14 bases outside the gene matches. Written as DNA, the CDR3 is TGTGCCAGCAGCTTCACCCCTGGGCCAGCGGGAGACCAGTACTTC. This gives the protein CASSFTPGPAGDQYF.

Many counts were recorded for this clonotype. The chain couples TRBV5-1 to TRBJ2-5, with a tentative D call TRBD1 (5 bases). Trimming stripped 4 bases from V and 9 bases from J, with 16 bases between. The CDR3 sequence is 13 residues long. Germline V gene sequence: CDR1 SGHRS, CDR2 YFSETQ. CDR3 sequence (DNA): TGCGCCAGCAGCGCTAACAGCGAACAGGCCCAGTACTTC. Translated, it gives CASSANSEQAQYF. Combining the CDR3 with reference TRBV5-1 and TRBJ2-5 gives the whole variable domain KAGVTQTPRYLIKTRGQQVTLSCSPISGHRSVSWYQQTPGQGLQFLFEYFSETQRNKGNFPGRFSGRQFSNSRSEMNVSTLELGDSALYLCASSANSEQAQYFGPGTRLLVL.